This TCR beta chain came from a study of control samples from healthy donors and cancer patients. Assay: immunoSEQ multiplex PCR; the TCRdb copy retains only in-frame clones and omits some. The sample carries more than 20,000 clones, 83% recorded once. This CDR3 contains 13 residues. Per the germline V gene, CDR1 is SNHLY and CDR2 is FYNNEI. V was trimmed by 9 bases and J by 0 bases, leaving 12 bases between them. Sequencing was carried out using PBMCs. The chain links TRBV2 to TRBJ2-7; D is uncertain. The sequence derives from a man aged 55 to 70 with head and neck cancer. Written as DNA, the CDR3 is TGTGCCAGACGAACCACGAGCTCCTACGAGCAGTACTTC. Amino acids: CARRTTSSYEQYF.